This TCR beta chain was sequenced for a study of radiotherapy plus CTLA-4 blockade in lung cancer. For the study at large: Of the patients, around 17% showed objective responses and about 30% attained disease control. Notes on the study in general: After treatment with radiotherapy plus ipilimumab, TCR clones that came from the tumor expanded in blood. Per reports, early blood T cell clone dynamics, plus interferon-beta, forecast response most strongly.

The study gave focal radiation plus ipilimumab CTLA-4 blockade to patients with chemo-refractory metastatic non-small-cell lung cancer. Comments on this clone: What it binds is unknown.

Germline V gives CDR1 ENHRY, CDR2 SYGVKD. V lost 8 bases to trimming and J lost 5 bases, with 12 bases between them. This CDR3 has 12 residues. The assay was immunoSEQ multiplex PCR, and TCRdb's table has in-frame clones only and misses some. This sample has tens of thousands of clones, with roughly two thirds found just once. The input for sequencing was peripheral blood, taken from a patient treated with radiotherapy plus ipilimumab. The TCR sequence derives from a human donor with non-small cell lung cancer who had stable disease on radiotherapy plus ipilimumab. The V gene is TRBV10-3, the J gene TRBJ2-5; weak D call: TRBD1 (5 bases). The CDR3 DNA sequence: TGTGCCATCGCAGGACAAGGGGAGACCCAGTACTTC. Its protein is CAIAGQGETQYF.